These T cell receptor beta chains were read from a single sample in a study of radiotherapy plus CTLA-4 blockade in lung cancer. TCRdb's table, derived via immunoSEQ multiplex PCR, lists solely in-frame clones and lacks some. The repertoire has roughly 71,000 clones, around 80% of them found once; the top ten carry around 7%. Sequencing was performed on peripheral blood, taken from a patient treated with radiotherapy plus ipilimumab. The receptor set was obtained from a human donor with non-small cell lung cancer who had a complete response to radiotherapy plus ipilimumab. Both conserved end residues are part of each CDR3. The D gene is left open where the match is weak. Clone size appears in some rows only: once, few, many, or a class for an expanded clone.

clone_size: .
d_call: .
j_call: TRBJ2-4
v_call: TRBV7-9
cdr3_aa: CASSLGFGLGALNIQYF
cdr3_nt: TGTGCCAGCAGCTTAGGGTTCGGGTTGGGGGCCTTAAACATTCAGTACTTC

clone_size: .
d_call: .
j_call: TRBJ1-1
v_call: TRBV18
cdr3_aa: CASSSTDAYTEAFF
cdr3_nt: TGTGCCAGCTCGTCTACGGACGCCTACACTGAAGCTTTCTTT

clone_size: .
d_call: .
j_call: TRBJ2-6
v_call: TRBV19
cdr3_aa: CASREGANVLTF
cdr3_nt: TGTGCCAGTAGGGAAGGGGCCAACGTCCTGACTTTC

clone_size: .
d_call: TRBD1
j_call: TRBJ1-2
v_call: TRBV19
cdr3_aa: CASSKSGTAESYTF
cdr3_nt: TGTGCCAGTAGTAAATCCGGGACAGCCGAAAGCTACACCTTC

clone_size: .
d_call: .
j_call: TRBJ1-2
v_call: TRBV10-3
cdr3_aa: CAISDPRRMGDYGYTF
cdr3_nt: TGTGCCATCAGTGACCCCCGACGGATGGGGGACTATGGCTACACCTTC

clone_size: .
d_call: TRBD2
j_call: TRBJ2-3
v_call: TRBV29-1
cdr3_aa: CSALGGEGRGLAGGVDTQYF
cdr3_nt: TGCAGCGCGTTAGGGGGGGAGGGGAGAGGACTAGCGGGAGGGGTAGATACGCAGTATTTT

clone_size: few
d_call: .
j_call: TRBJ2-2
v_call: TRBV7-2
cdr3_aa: CASHEDSPTGELFF
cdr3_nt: TGTGCCAGCCACGAGGACTCACCAACCGGGGAGCTGTTTTTT

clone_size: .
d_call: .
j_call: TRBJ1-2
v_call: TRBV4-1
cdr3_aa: CASSQDLTAHYGYTF
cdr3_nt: TGCGCCAGCAGCCAAGATTTAACAGCCCACTATGGCTACACCTTC

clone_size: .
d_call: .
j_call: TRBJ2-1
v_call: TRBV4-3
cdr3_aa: CASSQVPVRDRGKNEQFF
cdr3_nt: TGCGCCAGCAGCCAAGTGCCGGTCCGGGACCGGGGGAAGAATGAGCAGTTCTTC

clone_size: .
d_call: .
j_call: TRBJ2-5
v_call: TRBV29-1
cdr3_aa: CSARDEETQYF
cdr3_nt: TGCAGCGCCCGGGACGAGGAGACCCAGTACTTC

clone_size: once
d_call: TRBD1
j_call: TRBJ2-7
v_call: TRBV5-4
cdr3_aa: CASSEDREYEQYF
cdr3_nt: TGTGCCAGCAGCGAGGACAGGGAATACGAGCAGTACTTC

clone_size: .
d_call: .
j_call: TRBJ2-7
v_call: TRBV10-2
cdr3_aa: CASSAGAAYEQYF
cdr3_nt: TGCGCCAGCAGTGCGGGGGCCGCTTACGAGCAGTACTTC